The 8 T cell receptor beta chains in this list originate from one sample, sequenced in a study of blood T cell repertoires in COVID-19. Clones were read by immunoSEQ multiplex PCR, and TCRdb kept only the in-frame ones, dropping some. The table shows 110,000 to 150,000 clones, with about 89% occurring only once. The sequenced material came from peripheral blood. Source of these receptors: a man between 60 and 75 years old with active or convalescent COVID-19.

The CDR3 is CASSQVAEANYGYTF. The DNA for the CDR3 is TGTGCCAGCAGCCAAGTTGCAGAGGCTAACTATGGCTACACCTTC. The chain links TRBV4-2 to TRBJ1-2; no reliable D call. This CDR3 comprises 15 residues. Germline-derived CDR1 and CDR2 are LGHNA and YNFKEQ. Trimming left V 1 base short and J 0 bases short, with 9 bases between.

The rearrangement links TRBV28 to TRBJ1-2, with D possibly matching TRBD1 (5 bases). Germline-derived CDR1 and CDR2 are MDHEN and SYDVKM. This CDR3 contains 13 residues. V was pared by 7 bases and J by 2 bases, with 11 bases between. For the CDR3, the DNA is TGTGCCAGCACTACCGGGGGGAACTATGGCTACACCTTC. Translating it yields CASTTGGNYGYTF.

This clone was detected a few times. The genes are TRBV4-3 and TRBJ1-3; 10 nucleotides align to TRBD1. The CDR3 extends over 18 amino acids. The ends lost 1 base at V and 3 bases at J; junction bases unmatched: 9. Germline V gene lookup returns CDR1 LGHNA and CDR2 YSLEER. CDR3 DNA: TGCGCCAGCAGCCAAGCAAGCGGGACAGGGGAAGTTGGAAACACCATATATTTT. It translates to CASSQASGTGEVGNTIYF.

The V call is TRBV28, the J call TRBJ1-1; 7 bases align to TRBD1. The CDR3 is 14 amino acids. The V gene's germline CDR1 is MDHEN and CDR2 SYDVKM. V lost 6 bases and J lost 1; bases outside the gene matches: 5. The CDR3 loop is CASRSTGANTEAFF. DNA of the CDR3: TGTGCCAGCAGATCTACAGGGGCGAACACTGAAGCTTTCTTT.

This rearrangement joins TRBV30 to TRBJ1-1; 7 bases are shared with TRBD1. The CDR3 is 13 residues long. V gave up 7 bases and J gave up 3 bases; unmatched junction bases: 8. The germline CDR1 and CDR2 sequences are GTSNPN and SVGIG (reference sequence). The CDR3 DNA follows: TGTGCCTACACTACAGGGGCGGACACTGAAGCTTTCTTT. It encodes CAYTTGADTEAFF.

This chain uses TRBV4-1 with TRBJ1-4; D remains unclear. Germline-derived CDR1 and CDR2 are MGHRA and YSYEKL. Trimming left V 4 bases short and J 0 bases short, with 18 bases between. CDR3 length equals 18 residues. This chain's CDR3 is CASSPGGRLDPTNEKLFF. CDR3 coding DNA: TGCGCCAGCAGCCCGGGAGGAAGGCTAGACCCAACTAATGAAAAACTGTTTTTT.

The rearrangement uses TRBV21-1 and TRBJ2-1; TRBD1 was called by the table and not checked on the DNA. TRBV21-1 is tagged as a pseudogene. The CDR3 is 17 amino acids. In DNA, the CDR3 is TGTGCCAGCAGCAAAGCAGGGGACAGGGGGAAACTCAATGAGCAGTTCTTC. Its protein product is CASSKAGDRGKLNEQFF.

This chain uses TRBV7-9 with TRBJ2-2; possible D gene TRBD1, 5 bases. The CDR3 is made up of 16 amino acids. Trimming took off 2 bases at V and 1 base at J, with 11 bases between the two ends. In germline, CDR1 is SEHNR, CDR2 FQNEAQ (reference sequence). The CDR3 DNA reads as TGTGCCAGCAGCTTAACAGGTCCCCTGAACACCGGGGAGCTGTTTTTT. Its protein is CASSLTGPLNTGELFF.